Sequencing of this T cell receptor (beta chain) was carried out in a study of blood T cell repertoires in COVID-19. The overall study: The samples span acute and convalescent COVID-19 from the United States, Italy and Spain.

Generated by immunoSEQ multiplex PCR, the TCRdb table keeps only in-frame clones and is missing some. The sample lists 250,000 to 400,000 clones, approximately 89% seen once, with about 5.2% in the top ten. Enrolled through a virtual design, the participants were between roughly 18 and 90 years of age and came from about two dozen US areas. Two negative PCRs, clearance, or symptom resolution had been documented for recovered Cohort 3 donors. This clone was seen once. With 4 bases removed from V and 5 bases from J, the gap between germline ends came to 15 bases. This CDR3 comprises 14 residues. Germline CDR1 is LGHDT and CDR2 is YNNKEL (reference sequence).

The chain recombines TRBV3-1 (or the pseudogene TRBV3-2) with TRBJ2-7; D gene unclear. The sequence was collected from a woman aged 30 to 39 who had recovered from COVID-19. Sequencing was performed on PBMCs or T cells enriched from blood (not recorded which). CDR3: CASSPRILEDEQYF. As DNA, the CDR3 is TGTGCCAGCAGCCCCAGAATCCTTGAAGACGAGCAGTACTTC.